This TCR beta chain originates from a study of cytomegalovirus exposure and HLA in healthy donors. Study-wide findings and caveats: Later analysis showed TCR association rates varying by HLA locus, highest for DRB1 and lowest for HLA-C.

A multiplex PCR was run with 60 Vbeta primers and 13 Jbeta primers. Measured with immunoSEQ multiplex PCR; TCRdb has only the in-frame clones, and not every one. Among more than 100,000 clones listed, roughly 80% were seen once. Notes on this clone: What it recognizes is unknown.

Germline values: CDR1 MDHEN, CDR2 SYDVKM. Between the trimmed V and J ends, which lost 10 bases and 11 bases, there was a span of 18 bases. The CDR3 extends over 12 amino acids. This sequence originates from a woman aged 55-75 years in good health and CMV-seronegative. The chain links TRBV28 to TRBJ1-5, with a tentative D call TRBD1 (5 bases). The specimen sequenced was PBMCs. The CDR3 region is CATSGPPLAQHF. The CDR3 nucleotides read TGTGCCACCTCAGGGCCTCCATTGGCCCAGCATTTT.